These T cell receptor beta chains were read from a single sample in a study of blood T cell repertoires in COVID-19. Measured with immunoSEQ multiplex PCR; TCRdb has only the in-frame clones, and not every one. The sample contains fewer than 350,000 clones, 80% to 90% of which appear only once. What was sequenced was peripheral blood. These receptors were collected from a man aged 30 to 39 with COVID-19, enrolled during active disease. Both conserved end residues are part of each CDR3.

>TRBV29-1
CSVGQAGFGQYF
>TRBV30
CAWRAQGAANEKLFF
>TRBV27
CASSQGAYEQYF
>TRBV5-6
CASSITGVNFPEAFF
>TRBV15
CATSRDIPGQFLSSYNSPLHF
>TRBV5-1
CASSLAQGRVEAFF
>TRBV5-1
CASSLADRRGAFF
>TRBV4-1
CASSQKTFKTEAFF
>TRBV30
CAWRGQESSYNSPLHF
>TRBV7-9
CASSYHSGSQGYEQYF
>TRBV7-2
CASSFSPRDRGLIYGYTF
>TRBV7-6
CASSLAWTSGGREQYF
>TRBV27
CASSSSGLAGTHTGELFF
>TRBV16
CASRHDSTGQFF
>TRBV14
CASSGGIAYEQYF
>TRBV5-1
CASSLNQQSSSPLHF
>TRBV6-5
CASRPRWSPEQFF
>TRBV7-9
CASSLDEQGMNYGYTF
>TRBV5-6
CASTPSGGNYGYTF
>TRBV7-2
CASSGRQESWRYTF
>TRBV6-6
CASSPLAGAYNEQFF
>TRBV11-2
CASSLAQGADYEQYF
>TRBV6-2/TRBV6-3
CASSSPWTGSSYEQYF
>TRBV5-1
CASSPITSANVLTF
>TRBV9
CASSPSGSSGSRIPRQFF
>TRBV7-9
CASSLAIRGMRMTEAFF
>TRBV28
CATVYTLGAGGKEQYF